This T cell receptor (beta chain) comes out of a study of blood T cell repertoires in COVID-19. Study-level background: Donors in the United States, Italy and Spain gave samples during acute or convalescent COVID-19. T cells, B-cell-depleted T cells, or PBMCs supplied cDNA or gDNA.

Per germline, CDR1 MNHEY and CDR2 SVGEGT. Between the trimmed V and J ends, which lost 4 bases and 9 bases, there was a span of 12 bases. The CDR3 covers 12 residues. In the source study's methods: Reference gene primer amplification gave estimated nucleated cell counts. Clones were read by immunoSEQ multiplex PCR, and TCRdb kept only the in-frame ones, dropping some. That table supplies the V and J calls and clone size; D and trimming were determined from the DNA. The data show tens of thousands of clones, more than 75% seen once. Sequencing was done on a sample of peripheral blood. The chain recombines TRBV6-2 or TRBV6-3 with TRBJ1-1; D remains ambiguous. The receptor was derived from a woman aged 60-75 years with acute or convalescent COVID-19. The CDR3 sequence: CASSWGGLQAFF. The CDR3 nucleotides read TGTGCCAGCAGTTGGGGAGGGCTGCAAGCTTTCTTT.